This T cell receptor beta chain derives from a study of shared clonotypes between healthy human individuals. Background on the study: Three CD4 naive, three CD4 memory, two CD8 naive and one CD8 memory plate were used per donor.

Genomic DNA (from each subset) was split evenly across several immunoSEQ plates. In the authors' methods: Filtering differed for immunoSEQ, which gave only junction sequences without quality scores. Assay used: immunoSEQ multiplex PCR; TCRdb lists only in-frame clones, some missing. Clonal size and the V and J genes are those of that table, whereas D and trimming came from the DNA. The data hold under 2,000,000 clones, with approximately 95% observed a single time. Germline V gene sequence: CDR1 SQVTM, CDR2 ANQGSEA. The CDR3 covers 14 residues. V lost 4 bases to trimming and J lost 12 bases; unmatched junction nucleotides: 12. Naive CD8 populations comprised CD45RO-negative cells positively selected for CCR7, excluding terminally differentiated effector memory CD45RA+ cells.

Sequenced input: naive CD8+ T cells sorted from blood. The chain links TRBV29-1 to TRBJ1-4, with 9 bases fitting TRBD1. This TCR was sampled from a man younger than 30 in good health. CDR3 sequence: CSVGVTGGGVELFF. The CDR3 DNA follows: TGCAGCGTTGGGGTGACAGGGGGGGGTGTGGAACTGTTTTTT. Supplemented by reference TRBV29-1 and TRBJ1-4, the full variable domain reads SAVISQKPSRDICQRGTSLTIQCQVDSQVTMMFWYRQQPGQSLTLIATANQGSEATYESGFVIDKFPISRPNLTFSTLTVSNMSPEDSSIYLCSVGVTGGGVELFFGSGTQLSVL.